These 4 T cell receptor beta chains were sequenced from one sample in a study of CD8 T cells in Susac syndrome (dated 2019 in TCRdb). The library relied on the immunoSEQ multiplex PCR assay. RNA was extracted using the RNeasy kit, and roughly 0.5 to 1 ug of the RNA was reverse transcribed with random hexamers. TCRdb reprocessing: public reads trimmed at Q25 with fastp, clones called with MiXCR, in-frame beta chains kept. Merged by CDR3 protein, the rows form single entries marked with the most common genes and DNA. Present in this sample are over 80,000 distinct CDR3 sequences, 90% to 95% of which were seen just once. The biggest ten clones account for 0.32% of the sample. The sample consisted of CD8+ T cells from PBMCs. Source of these receptors: a human donor in good health.

This clonotype is a singleton in its sample. V usage is TRBV27 and J usage is TRBJ2-7; maybe TRBD1 (6 bases). The V and J ends lost 3 bases and 1 base respectively, with 10 bases between them. CDR1 MNHEY and CDR2 SMNVEV come from the germline V gene (reference sequence). The CDR3 is 14 amino acids. CDR3 sequence: CASSLGDMSYEQYF. The CDR3 nucleotides are TGTGCCAGCAGTTTGGGGGACATGTCCTACGAGCAGTACTTC.

V and J are TRBV6-4 and TRBJ1-2; 7 bases are shared with TRBD1. Germline V lookup: CDR1 MRHNA, CDR2 SNTAGT. CDR3 length: 15 amino acids. After removal of 6 bases from V and 4 bases from J, the junction contained 11 bases not matched to a gene. This CDR3 is CASRAGTAPSYGYTF. The CDR3, as DNA: TGTGCCAGCAGGGCGGGGACAGCCCCTTCCTATGGCTACACCTTC.

CDR3: CASSQIPRTGGNTEAFF. The CDR3 DNA sequence: TGTGCCAGCAGCCAAATTCCCCGGACAGGGGGGAACACTGAAGCTTTCTTT. The genes are TRBV13 and TRBJ1-1, with 10 nucleotides matching TRBD1. The CDR3 has 17 amino acids. CDR1 and CDR2 (germline): PRHDT, FYEKMQ (reference sequence). V gave up 5 bases and J gave up 1 base; unmatched junction bases: 10. Using reference TRBV13 and TRBJ1-1 for the parts outside the CDR3, the full variable domain is AAGVIQSPRHLIKEKRETATLKCYPIPRHDTVYWYQQGPGQDPQFLISFYEKMQSDKGSIPDRFSAQQFSDYHSELNMSSLELGDSALYFCASSQIPRTGGNTEAFFGQGTRLTVV.

The rearrangement links TRBV13 to TRBJ1-3; TRBD1 matches 7 bases. Germline assignment: CDR1 PRHDT and CDR2 FYEKMQ (reference sequence). The CDR3 sequence is 16 residues long. The junction had 13 bases not matched to a gene; V was cut back by 5 bases and J by 6 bases. The CDR3 protein is CASSPTGTDFPNTIYF. DNA of the CDR3: TGTGCCAGCAGCCCCACCGGGACAGACTTCCCAAACACCATATATTTT.